The rows below give T cell receptor beta chains drawn from one sample of a study of blood T cell repertoires in COVID-19. Sequenced by immunoSEQ multiplex PCR; TCRdb stores in-frame clones only, minus some. The sample lists over 200,000 clones, over 75% occurring once. The sequenced sample consisted of peripheral blood. The receptors originated from a man between 50 and 59 years old with COVID-19, enrolled during active disease. Each CDR3 is given with its conserved first and last residue. A D gene is named only where the DNA matches it firmly. Expanded clones are given a class, and other clones once, few, many or no size at all.

j_call | v_call | clone_size | d_call | cdr3_aa | cdr3_nt
TRBJ1-4 | TRBV5-1 | NA | NA | CASSFTGAATNEKLFF | TGCGCCAGCAGCTTTACAGGTGCTGCAACTAATGAAAAACTGTTTTTT
TRBJ1-3 | TRBV25-1 | NA | NA | CASSEYGSAIYF | TGTGCCAGCAGTGAATATGGGAGTGCCATATATTTT
TRBJ1-5 | TRBV7-9 | NA | TRBD1 | CASSWGQGMEPQHF | TGTGCCAGCAGCTGGGGACAGGGGATGGAGCCCCAGCATTTT
TRBJ2-7 | TRBV11-2 | NA | TRBD1 | CASSPRQGYEQYF | TGTGCCAGCAGCCCTCGACAGGGCTACGAGCAGTACTTC
TRBJ1-2 | TRBV28 | NA | NA | CASSDSLYGYTF | TGTGCCAGCAGTGACAGCCTCTATGGCTACACCTTC
TRBJ2-4 | TRBV7-2 | NA | TRBD2 | CASSPPRTSGRSIQYF | TGTGCCAGCAGCCCACCTCGGACTAGCGGGAGGTCCATTCAGTACTTC
TRBJ2-1 | TRBV4-3 | few | TRBD2 | CASSPSLASGAGNEQFF | TGCGCCAGCAGCCCCTCACTGGCTAGCGGGGCAGGTAATGAGCAGTTCTTC
TRBJ1-6 | TRBV9 | once | TRBD1 | CASSGTQGAGRNSPLHF | TGTGCCAGCAGCGGGACACAGGGGGCGGGTAGGAATTCACCCCTCCACTTT
TRBJ2-5 | TRBV5-4 | NA | TRBD1 | CASSSGGPLETQYF | TGTGCCAGCAGTTCAGGGGGCCCCCTGGAGACCCAGTACTTC
TRBJ1-6 | TRBV9 | NA | NA | CASSTSRGANSPLHF | TGTGCCAGCAGCACCTCACGGGGTGCTAATTCACCCCTCCACTTT
TRBJ1-1 | TRBV11-2 | NA | NA | CASRPQGRTEAFF | TGTGCCAGCAGACCACAGGGAAGAACTGAAGCTTTCTTT
TRBJ2-7 | TRBV11-2 | NA | TRBD2 | CASSSTLPGTSGITF | TGTGCCAGCAGCTCTACATTACCAGGGACTAGCGGGATCACTTTC
TRBJ1-5 | TRBV5-3 | NA | TRBD1 | CARSRGTDPELIAISPEHF | TGTGCCAGAAGCAGGGGGACAGACCCCGAGTTAATAGCAATCAGCCCGGAGCATTTT
TRBJ2-7 | TRBV19 | NA | TRBD1 | CASSMGQGSSYEQYF | TGTGCCAGTAGTATGGGACAGGGGAGCTCCTACGAGCAGTACTTC
TRBJ1-2 | TRBV19 | NA | TRBD1 | CATFVRGQLGGYTF | TGTGCCACCTTTGTACGGGGACAGCTGGGTGGCTACACCTTC
TRBJ2-7 | TRBV7-9 | NA | NA | CASSLMADTYEQYF | TGTGCCAGCAGCTTAATGGCAGACACTTACGAGCAGTACTTC
TRBJ1-1 | TRBV20-1 | NA | NA | CSARHDREAFF | TGCAGTGCTAGACATGACAGAGAAGCTTTCTTT
TRBJ2-7 | TRBV2 | NA | TRBD1 | CATGQGSSYEQYF | TGTGCCACAGGACAGGGGAGCTCCTACGAGCAGTACTTC
TRBJ2-7 | TRBV27 | NA | TRBD1 | CASSLGTGSIGEQYF | TGTGCCAGCAGTTTAGGGACAGGGTCAATTGGCGAGCAGTACTTC
TRBJ1-6 | TRBV7-9 | once | TRBD1 | CASSQDRGQSPLHF | TGTGCCAGCAGCCAGGACAGGGGGCAATCACCCCTCCACTTT
TRBJ1-3 | TRBV4-2 | NA | TRBD1 | CASSQAAGGLNTIYF | TGTGCCAGCAGCCAAGCGGCAGGGGGACTAAACACCATATATTTT
TRBJ2-3 | TRBV11-3 | NA | NA | CASSLIADTQYF | TGTGCCAGCAGCTTAATAGCAGATACGCAGTATTTT